This TCR beta chain was sequenced during a study of T cells after yellow fever vaccination. Overall study context: Any fraction with a low cell number was prepared using SMART-Seq v4 Ultra Low Input. General study results and limits: Repertoires obtained by FACS sorting could include abundant clonotypes that entered as contaminants from the bulk population.

This clonotype turned up a few times. As yet, its antigen is unknown. TCRdb used MiXCR to reprocess the 5' RACE reads, holding one entry per CDR3 protein. The sample holds 250,000 to 300,000 distinct CDR3 sequences, 10% to 15% seen once. The source material was CD4+ T cells sorted from PBMCs, sampled 45 days after the yellow fever booster vaccination. The sequence was collected from a man aged 25 to 40 who received the YFV17D yellow fever vaccine.

CDR3 sequence reads: CASSQAPRQALYQETQYF. DNA for the CDR3: TGTGCCAGCAGCCAAGCGCCCCGACAGGCGTTGTACCAAGAGACCCAGTACTTC. The V call is TRBV6-2 or TRBV6-3, the J call TRBJ2-5; possibly TRBD1 for D (6 bases). The CDR3 loop spans 18 amino acids. The V end lost 6 bases, the J end lost 0 bases, and 23 bases lay between the germline ends. Germline V gives CDR1 MNHEY, CDR2 SVGEGT.